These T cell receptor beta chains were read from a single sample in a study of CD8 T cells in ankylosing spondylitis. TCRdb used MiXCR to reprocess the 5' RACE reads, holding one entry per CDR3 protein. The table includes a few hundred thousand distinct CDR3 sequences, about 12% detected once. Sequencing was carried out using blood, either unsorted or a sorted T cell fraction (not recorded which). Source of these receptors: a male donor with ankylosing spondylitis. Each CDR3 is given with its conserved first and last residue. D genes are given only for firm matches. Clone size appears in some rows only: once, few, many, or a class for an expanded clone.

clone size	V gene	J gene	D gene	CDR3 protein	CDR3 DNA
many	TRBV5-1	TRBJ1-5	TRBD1	CASSIGTGSNQPQHF	TGCGCCAGCAGCATCGGGACAGGGAGCAATCAGCCCCAGCATTTT
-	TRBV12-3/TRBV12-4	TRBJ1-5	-	CASRTTGNGNQPQHF	TGTGCCAGCAGAACGACAGGCAACGGCAATCAGCCCCAGCATTTT
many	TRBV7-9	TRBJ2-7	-	CASSLLGSYEQYF	TGTGCCAGCAGCCTCCTAGGATCCTACGAGCAGTACTTC
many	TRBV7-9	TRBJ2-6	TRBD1	CANGQGASTGANVLTF	TGTGCCAACGGACAGGGGGCCTCCACTGGGGCCAACGTCCTGACTTTC
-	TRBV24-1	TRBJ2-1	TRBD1	CATSEWTGGFNEQFF	TGTGCCACCAGTGAGTGGACAGGGGGCTTCAATGAGCAGTTCTTC
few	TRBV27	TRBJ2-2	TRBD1	CASRPDRGRTGELFF	TGTGCCAGCAGACCCGACAGGGGGAGGACCGGGGAGCTGTTTTTT
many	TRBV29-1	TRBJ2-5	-	CSVGPGAQETQYF	TGCAGCGTTGGGCCCGGGGCACAAGAGACCCAGTACTTC
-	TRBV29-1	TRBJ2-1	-	CSVLPPGRSYNEQFF	TGCAGCGTTCTACCTCCGGGTCGCTCCTACAATGAGCAGTTCTTC
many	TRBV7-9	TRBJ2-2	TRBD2	CASSLEVGLLAGELFF	TGTGCCAGCAGCTTAGAAGTGGGACTACTGGCCGGGGAGCTGTTTTTT
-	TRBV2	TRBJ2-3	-	CASRKQGSTDTQYF	TGTGCCAGCAGGAAGCAGGGGAGCACAGATACGCAGTATTTT
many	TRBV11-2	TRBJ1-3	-	CASSLILANGNTIYF	TGTGCCAGCAGCCTTATCCTGGCGAACGGAAACACCATATATTTT
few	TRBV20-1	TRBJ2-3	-	CSATRDGNTDTQYF	TGCAGTGCGACCCGGGACGGCAACACAGATACGCAGTATTTT
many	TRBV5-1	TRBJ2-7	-	CASSSQAYEQYF	TGCGCCAGCAGTTCTCAGGCCTACGAGCAGTACTTC
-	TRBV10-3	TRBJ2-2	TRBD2	CAIHQEREATGELFF	TGTGCCATCCATCAGGAGCGGGAGGCGACCGGGGAGCTGTTTTTT
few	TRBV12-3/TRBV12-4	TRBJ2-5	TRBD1	CASSFGAGGSEETQYF	TGTGCCAGCAGTTTTGGGGCAGGGGGCTCGGAAGAGACCCAGTACTTC
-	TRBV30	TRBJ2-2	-	CAWTGDTGELFF	TGTGCCTGGACAGGGGATACCGGGGAGCTGTTTTTT
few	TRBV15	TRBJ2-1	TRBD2	CATSRDRFGLAVNNEQFF	TGTGCCACCAGCAGAGATAGGTTCGGACTAGCGGTTAACAATGAGCAGTTCTTC
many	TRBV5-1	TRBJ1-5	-	CASSPDGGNQPQHF	TGCGCCAGCAGCCCGGACGGGGGCAATCAGCCCCAGCATTTT
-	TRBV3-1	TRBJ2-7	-	CASSQEAGHSYEQYF	TGTGCCAGCAGCCAAGAAGCGGGCCACTCCTACGAGCAGTACTTC
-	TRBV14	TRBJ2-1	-	CASSQEAARNEQFF	TGTGCCAGCAGCCAAGAGGCGGCTAGAAATGAGCAGTTCTTC
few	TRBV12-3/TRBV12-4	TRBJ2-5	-	CASSPSLAGETQYF	TGTGCCAGCAGCCCCTCGCTAGCAGGCGAGACCCAGTACTTC
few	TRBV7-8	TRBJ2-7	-	CASSWQPFPYEQYF	TGTGCCAGCAGCTGGCAGCCGTTCCCCTACGAGCAGTACTTC
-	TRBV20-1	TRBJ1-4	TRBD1	CSAKGRGLYNEKLFF	TGCAGTGCAAAGGGCAGGGGGCTTTATAATGAAAAACTGTTTTTT
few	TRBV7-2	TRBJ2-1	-	CASSGLNPYSYNEQFF	TGTGCCAGCAGCGGGTTAAATCCTTACTCCTACAATGAGCAGTTCTTC
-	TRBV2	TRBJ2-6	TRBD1	CASIFDRGHSSGANVLTF	TGTGCCAGCATATTCGACAGGGGGCATAGCTCTGGGGCCAACGTCCTGACTTTC
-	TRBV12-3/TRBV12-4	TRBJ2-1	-	CASSLLLSHGNEQFF	TGTGCCAGCAGTTTACTACTTTCCCACGGCAATGAGCAGTTCTTC
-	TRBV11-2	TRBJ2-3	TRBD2	CASSPRDYSTDTQYF	TGTGCCAGCAGCCCCCGGGACTACAGCACAGATACGCAGTATTTT
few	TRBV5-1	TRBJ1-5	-	CASSPTEGSGNQPQHF	TGCGCCAGCAGCCCGACAGAGGGCAGTGGCAATCAGCCCCAGCATTTT
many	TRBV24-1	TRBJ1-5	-	CATSDPRTGGISPQHF	TGTGCCACCAGTGATCCCCGGACGGGGGGAATCTCTCCCCAGCATTTT